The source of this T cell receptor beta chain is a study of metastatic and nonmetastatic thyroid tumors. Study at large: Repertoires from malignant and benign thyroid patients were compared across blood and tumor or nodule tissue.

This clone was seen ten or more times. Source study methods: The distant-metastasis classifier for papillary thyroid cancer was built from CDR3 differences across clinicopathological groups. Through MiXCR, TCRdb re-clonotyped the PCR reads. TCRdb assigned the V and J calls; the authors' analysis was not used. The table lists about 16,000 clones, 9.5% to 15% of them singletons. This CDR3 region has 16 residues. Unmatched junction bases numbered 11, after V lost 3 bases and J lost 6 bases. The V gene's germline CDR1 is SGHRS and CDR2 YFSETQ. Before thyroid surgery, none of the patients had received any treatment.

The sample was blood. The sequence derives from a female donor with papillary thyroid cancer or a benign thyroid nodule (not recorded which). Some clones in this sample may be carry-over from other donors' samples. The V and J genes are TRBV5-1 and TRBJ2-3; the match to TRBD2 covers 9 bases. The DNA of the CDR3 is TGCGCCAGCAGCTCCACTGGCGGGGGGGCGAGGGATACGCAGTATTTT. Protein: CASSSTGGGARDTQYF.